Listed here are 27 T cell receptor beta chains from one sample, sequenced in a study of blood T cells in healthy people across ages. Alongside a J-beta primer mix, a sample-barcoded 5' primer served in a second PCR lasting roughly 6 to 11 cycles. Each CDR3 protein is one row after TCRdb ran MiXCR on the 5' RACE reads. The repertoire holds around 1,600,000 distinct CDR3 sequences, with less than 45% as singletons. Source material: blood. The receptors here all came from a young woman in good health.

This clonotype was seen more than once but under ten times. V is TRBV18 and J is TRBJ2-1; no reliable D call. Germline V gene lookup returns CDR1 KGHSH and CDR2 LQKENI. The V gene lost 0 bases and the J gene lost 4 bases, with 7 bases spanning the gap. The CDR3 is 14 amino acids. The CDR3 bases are TGTGCCAGCTCACCACCGTCTGTGTACAATGAGCAGTTCTTC. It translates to CASSPPSVYNEQFF.

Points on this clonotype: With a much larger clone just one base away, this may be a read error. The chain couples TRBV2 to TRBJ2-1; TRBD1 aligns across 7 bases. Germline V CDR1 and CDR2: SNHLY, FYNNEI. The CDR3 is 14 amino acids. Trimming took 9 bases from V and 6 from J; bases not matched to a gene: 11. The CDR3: CASPTGTASNEQFF. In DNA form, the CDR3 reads TGTGCCAGTCCCACAGGGACAGCCTCCAATGAGCAGTTCTTC.

Here the CDR3 DNA reads TGTGCCAGCAGCAGATTACAGGGGGGGTACTACGAGCAGTACTTC. Amino acids: CASSRLQGGYYEQYF. This chain joins TRBV6-5 and TRBJ2-7; tentatively, D is TRBD1 (8 bases). Trimming pared 6 bases from V and 3 bases from J, leaving 18 bases between. CDR1 is MNHEY, CDR2 SVGAGI, per germline. The CDR3 is made up of 15 amino acids.

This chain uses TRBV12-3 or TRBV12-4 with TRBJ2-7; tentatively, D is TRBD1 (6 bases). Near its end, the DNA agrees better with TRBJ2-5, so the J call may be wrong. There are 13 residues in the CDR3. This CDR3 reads CASSLFTGETQYF. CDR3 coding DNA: TGTGCCAGCAGTTTATTTACAGGGGAGACCCAGTACTTC.

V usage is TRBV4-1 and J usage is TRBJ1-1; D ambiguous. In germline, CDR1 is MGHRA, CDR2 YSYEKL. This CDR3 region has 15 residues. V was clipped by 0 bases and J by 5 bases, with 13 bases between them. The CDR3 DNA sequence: TGCGCCAGCAGCCAAGATCGGACCGGGGAGACTGAAGCTTTCTTT. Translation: CASSQDRTGETEAFF.

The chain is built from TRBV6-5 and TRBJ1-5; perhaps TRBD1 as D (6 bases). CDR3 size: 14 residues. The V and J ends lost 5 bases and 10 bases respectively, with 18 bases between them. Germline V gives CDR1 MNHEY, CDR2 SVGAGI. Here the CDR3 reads CASSRGAGAAPQHF. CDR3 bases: TGTGCCAGCAGTCGGGGGGCGGGGGCAGCACCCCAGCATTTT.

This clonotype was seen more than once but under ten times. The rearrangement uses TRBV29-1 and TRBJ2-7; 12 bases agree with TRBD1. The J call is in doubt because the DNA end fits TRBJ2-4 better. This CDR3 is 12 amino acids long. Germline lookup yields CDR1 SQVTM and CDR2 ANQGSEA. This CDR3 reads CSVEGQGAIQYF. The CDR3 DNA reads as TGCAGCGTTGAGGGACAGGGGGCCATTCAGTACTTC.

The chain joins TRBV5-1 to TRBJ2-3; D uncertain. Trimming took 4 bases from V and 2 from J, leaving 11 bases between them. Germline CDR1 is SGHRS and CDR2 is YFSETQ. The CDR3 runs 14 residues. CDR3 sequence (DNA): TGCGCCAGCAGCCCGCGCGAATACACAGATACGCAGTATTTT. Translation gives CASSPREYTDTQYF.

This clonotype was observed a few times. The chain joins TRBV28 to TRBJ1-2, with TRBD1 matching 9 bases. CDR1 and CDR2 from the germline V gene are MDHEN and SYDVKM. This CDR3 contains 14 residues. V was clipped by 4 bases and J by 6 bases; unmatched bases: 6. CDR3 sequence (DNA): TGTGCCAGCAGTTCGACGGGACAGGGTAATGGCTACACCTTC. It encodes CASSSTGQGNGYTF.

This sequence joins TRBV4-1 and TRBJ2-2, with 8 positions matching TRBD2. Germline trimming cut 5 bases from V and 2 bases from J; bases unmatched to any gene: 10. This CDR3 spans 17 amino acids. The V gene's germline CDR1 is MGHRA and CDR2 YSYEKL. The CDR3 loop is CASSRLAGTVNTGELFF. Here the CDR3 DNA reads TGCGCCAGCAGCAGATTAGCGGGGACGGTAAACACCGGGGAGCTGTTTTTT.

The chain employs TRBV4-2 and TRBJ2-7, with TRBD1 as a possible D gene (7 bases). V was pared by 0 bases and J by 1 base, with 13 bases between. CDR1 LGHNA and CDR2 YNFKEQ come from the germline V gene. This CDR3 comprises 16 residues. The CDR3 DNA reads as TGTGCCAGCAGCCAAGATGAGGCAGGGGGGTCCTACGAGCAGTACTTC. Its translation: CASSQDEAGGSYEQYF.

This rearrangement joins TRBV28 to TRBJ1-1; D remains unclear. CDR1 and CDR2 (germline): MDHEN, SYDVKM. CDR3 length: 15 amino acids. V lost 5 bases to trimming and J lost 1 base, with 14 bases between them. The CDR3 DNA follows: TGTGCCAGCAGTGCGCCGAACAGTGCGAACACTGAAGCTTTCTTT. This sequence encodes CASSAPNSANTEAFF. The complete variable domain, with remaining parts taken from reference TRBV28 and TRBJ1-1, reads DVKVTQSSRYLVKRTGEKVFLECVQDMDHENMFWYRQDPGLGLRLIYFSYDVKMKEKGDIPEGYSVSREKKERFSLILESASTNQTSMYLCASSAPNSANTEAFFGQGTRLTVV.

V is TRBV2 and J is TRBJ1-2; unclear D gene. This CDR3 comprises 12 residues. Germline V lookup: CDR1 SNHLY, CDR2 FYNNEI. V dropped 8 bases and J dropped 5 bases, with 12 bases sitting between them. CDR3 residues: CASGQRVYGYTF. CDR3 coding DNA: TGTGCCAGCGGCCAAAGGGTTTATGGCTACACCTTC. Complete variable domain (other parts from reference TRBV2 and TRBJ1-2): EPEVTQTPSHQVTQMGQEVILRCVPISNHLYFYWYRQILGQKVEFLVSFYNNEISEKSEIFDDQFSVERPDGSNFTLKIRSTKLEDSAMYFCASGQRVYGYTFGSGTRLTVV.

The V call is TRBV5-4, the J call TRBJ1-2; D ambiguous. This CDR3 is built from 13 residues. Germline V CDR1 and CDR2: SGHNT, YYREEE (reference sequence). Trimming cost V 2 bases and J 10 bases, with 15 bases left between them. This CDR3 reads CASSLEWLEPYTF. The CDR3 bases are TGTGCCAGCAGCTTAGAGTGGCTGGAGCCCTACACCTTC. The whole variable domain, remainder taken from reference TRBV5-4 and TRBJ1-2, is ETGVTQSPTHLIKTRGQQVTLRCSSQSGHNTVSWYQQALGQGPQFIFQYYREEENGRGNFPPRFSGLQFPNYSSELNVNALELDDSALYLCASSLEWLEPYTFGSGTRLTVV.

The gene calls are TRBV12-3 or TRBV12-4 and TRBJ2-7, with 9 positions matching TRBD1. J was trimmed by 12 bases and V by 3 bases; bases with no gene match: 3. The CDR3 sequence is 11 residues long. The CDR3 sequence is CASSLGGQGYF. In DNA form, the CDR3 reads TGTGCCAGCAGTTTGGGGGGACAGGGGTACTTC.

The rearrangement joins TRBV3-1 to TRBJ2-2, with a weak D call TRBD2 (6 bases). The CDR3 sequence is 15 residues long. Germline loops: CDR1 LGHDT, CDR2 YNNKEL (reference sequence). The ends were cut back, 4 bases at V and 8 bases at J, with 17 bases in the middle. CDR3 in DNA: TGTGCCAGCAGCCGGCGGGGCTACCTATCGGGGGAGCTGTTTTTT. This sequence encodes CASSRRGYLSGELFF.

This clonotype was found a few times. CDR3 sequence (DNA): TGTGCCAGCAGCGCCGGGACTACCGCTAGCACAGATACGCAGTATTTT. Translation: CASSAGTTASTDTQYF. V and J are TRBV7-9 and TRBJ2-3; the match to TRBD2 covers 7 bases. Germline CDR1 and CDR2: SEHNR and FQNEAQ (reference sequence). V lost 5 bases, J lost 0 bases, and 8 bases stayed unmatched. The CDR3 length is 16 residues.

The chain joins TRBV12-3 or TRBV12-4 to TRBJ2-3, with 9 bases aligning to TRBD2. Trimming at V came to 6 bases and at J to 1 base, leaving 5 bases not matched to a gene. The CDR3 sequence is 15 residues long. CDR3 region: CASRFSSGGTDTQYF. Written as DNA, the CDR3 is TGTGCCAGCAGATTCTCTAGCGGGGGCACAGATACGCAGTATTTT.

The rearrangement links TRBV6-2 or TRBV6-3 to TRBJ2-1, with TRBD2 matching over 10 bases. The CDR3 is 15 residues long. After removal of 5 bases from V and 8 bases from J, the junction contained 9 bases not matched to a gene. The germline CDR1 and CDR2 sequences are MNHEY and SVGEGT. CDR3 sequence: CASSVPSGGSYEQFF. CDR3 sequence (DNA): TGTGCCAGCAGTGTGCCTAGCGGGGGTAGCTATGAGCAGTTCTTC.

The CDR3 reads CASSLDRRAYEQYF. DNA for the CDR3: TGTGCCAGCAGCTTAGATCGCAGGGCCTACGAGCAGTACTTC. The gene calls are TRBV7-8 and TRBJ2-7; perhaps TRBD1 as D (5 bases). V was clipped by 1 base and J by 2 bases, with 9 bases between them. The germline V gene encodes CDR1 SGHVS and CDR2 FQNEAQ. The CDR3 totals 14 residues.

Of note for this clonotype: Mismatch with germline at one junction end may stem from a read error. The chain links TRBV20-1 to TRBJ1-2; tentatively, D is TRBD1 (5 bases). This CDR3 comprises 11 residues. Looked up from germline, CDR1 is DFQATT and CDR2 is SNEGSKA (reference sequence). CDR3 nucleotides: TGCAGGGCTAGAGGGGTCTATGGCTACACCTTC. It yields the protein CRARGVYGYTF.

The CDR3 reads CASSRVTGTSFLETQYF. The CDR3 region has the DNA TGTGCCAGCAGCCGAGTAACCGGGACTAGCTTTTTGGAGACCCAGTACTTC. The chain joins TRBV3-1 to TRBJ2-4; 9 bases agree with TRBD2. The closer fit of TRBJ2-5 to the DNA end suggests the J call may be wrong. The CDR3 has 17 amino acids. Germline V gives CDR1 LGHDT, CDR2 YNNKEL (reference sequence).

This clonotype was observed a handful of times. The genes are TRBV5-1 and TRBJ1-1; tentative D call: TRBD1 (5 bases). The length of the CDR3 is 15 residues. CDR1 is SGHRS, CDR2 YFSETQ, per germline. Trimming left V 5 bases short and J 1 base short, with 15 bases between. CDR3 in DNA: TGCGCCAGCAGTCATGGGGCCACGGGGAACACTGAAGCTTTCTTT. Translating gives CASSHGATGNTEAFF.

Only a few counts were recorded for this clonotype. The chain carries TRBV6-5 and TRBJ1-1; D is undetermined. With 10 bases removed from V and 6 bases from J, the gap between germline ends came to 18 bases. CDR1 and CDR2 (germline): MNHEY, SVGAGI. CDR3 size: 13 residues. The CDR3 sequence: CATFPSGGAEAFF. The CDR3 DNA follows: TGTGCCACCTTTCCCAGTGGCGGAGCTGAAGCTTTCTTT.

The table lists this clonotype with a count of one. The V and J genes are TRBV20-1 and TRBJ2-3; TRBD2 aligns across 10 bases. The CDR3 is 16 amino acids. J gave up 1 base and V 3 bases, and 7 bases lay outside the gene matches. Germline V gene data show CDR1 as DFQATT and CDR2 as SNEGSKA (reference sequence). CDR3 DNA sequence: TGCAGTGCTAGTCCTAGAGGACTAGCGGGCACAGATACGCAGTATTTT. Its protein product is CSASPRGLAGTDTQYF.

CDR3 loop: CASSLTGRVLTGEQFF. CDR3 bases: TGTGCCAGCAGCTTAACTGGCAGGGTCCTGACGGGTGAGCAGTTCTTC. V and J are TRBV7-3 and TRBJ2-1, with D perhaps TRBD1 (5 bases). Trimming took 0 bases from V and 9 from J, leaving 18 bases between them. Germline loops: CDR1 SGHTA, CDR2 FQGTGA. This CDR3 has 16 residues.

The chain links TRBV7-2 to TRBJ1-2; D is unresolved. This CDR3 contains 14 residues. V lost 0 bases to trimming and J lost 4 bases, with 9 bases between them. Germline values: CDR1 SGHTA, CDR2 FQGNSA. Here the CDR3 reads CASSLADGVYGYTF. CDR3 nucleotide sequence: TGTGCCAGCAGCTTAGCGGACGGAGTCTATGGCTACACCTTC.